This TCR beta chain was captured in a study of early T cells in non-severe SARS-CoV-2 infection. Turning to the study itself: Bulk RNA isolated from unsorted whole blood underwent sequencing; chains were not paired.

Trimming removed 5 bases from V and 2 bases from J, with 10 bases in between. The CDR3 loop spans 15 amino acids. Ten or more counts support this clonotype. Antigen unknown. General study findings and limits: Comparison of clonotypes with VDJdb favored anti-spike CD8 responses while missing private and CD4 specificities.

Individual cDNA molecules carried attached unique molecular identifiers. TCRdb re-analysed the 5' RACE reads in MiXCR, keeping a single row per CDR3 protein. The sample includes 70,000 to 90,000 distinct CDR3 sequences, approximately 12% seen only once; the top ten take around 3.6%. Material for sequencing was whole blood. This sequence was found in an adult who was a healthcare worker with PCR-confirmed SARS-CoV-2 infection or an uninfected control (not recorded which). The chain joins TRBV12-3 or TRBV12-4 to TRBJ2-6; no definite D call. The CDR3 region has the DNA TGTGCCAGCAGTGTGAGGCTGGCTGGGGCCAACGTCCTGACTTTC. Translated, it gives CASSVRLAGANVLTF.